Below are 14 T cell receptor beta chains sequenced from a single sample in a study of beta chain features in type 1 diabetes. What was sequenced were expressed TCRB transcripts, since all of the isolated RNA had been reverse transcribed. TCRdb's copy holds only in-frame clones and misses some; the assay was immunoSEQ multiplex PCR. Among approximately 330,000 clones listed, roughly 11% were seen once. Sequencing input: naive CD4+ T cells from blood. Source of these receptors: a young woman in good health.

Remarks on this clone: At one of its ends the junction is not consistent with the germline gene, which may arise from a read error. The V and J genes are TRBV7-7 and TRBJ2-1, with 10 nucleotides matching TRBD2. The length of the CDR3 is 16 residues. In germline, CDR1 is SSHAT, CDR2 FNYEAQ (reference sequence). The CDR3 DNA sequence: TGTGCTAGCAGCTTAGCGGGGTCTAGCGGGAGTAATGAGCAGTTCTTC. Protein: CASSLAGSSGSNEQFF.

The CDR3 spells CASSLDRYSGNTIYF. DNA of the CDR3: TGTGCCAGCAGCTTAGATCGGTACTCTGGAAACACCATATATTTT. The gene calls are TRBV7-2 and TRBJ1-3, with unresolved D. V lost 1 base and J 0 bases, leaving 7 bases between the germline ends. This CDR3 is built from 15 residues. The V gene's germline CDR1 is SGHTA and CDR2 FQGNSA.

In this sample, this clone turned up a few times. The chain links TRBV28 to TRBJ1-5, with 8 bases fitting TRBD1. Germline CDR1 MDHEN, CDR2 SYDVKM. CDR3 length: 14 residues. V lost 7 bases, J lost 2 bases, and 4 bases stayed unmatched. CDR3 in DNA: TGTGCCAGCAAAATGGGACAGGGCAATCAGCCCCAGCATTTT. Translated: CASKMGQGNQPQHF.

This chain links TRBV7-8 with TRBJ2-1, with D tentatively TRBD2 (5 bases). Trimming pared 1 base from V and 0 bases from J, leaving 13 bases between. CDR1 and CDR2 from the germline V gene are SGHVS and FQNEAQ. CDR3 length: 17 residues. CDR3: CASSLVVEGYSYNEQFF. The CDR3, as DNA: TGTGCCAGCAGCTTAGTGGTAGAGGGTTACTCCTACAATGAGCAGTTCTTC.

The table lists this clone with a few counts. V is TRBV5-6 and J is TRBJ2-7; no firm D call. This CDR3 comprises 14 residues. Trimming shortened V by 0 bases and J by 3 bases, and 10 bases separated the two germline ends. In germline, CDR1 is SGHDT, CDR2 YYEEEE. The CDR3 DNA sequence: TGTGCCAGCAGCTTGGCCTATCCCAACTACGAGCAGTACTTC. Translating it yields CASSLAYPNYEQYF.

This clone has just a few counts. CDR3 sequence reads: CASSLGRGRGYEQYF. The CDR3 coding sequence is TGTGCCAGCAGCTTAGGTAGGGGGCGCGGGTACGAGCAGTACTTC. The gene calls are TRBV7-9 and TRBJ2-7, with 7 bases aligning to TRBD1. The CDR3 contains 15 residues. J was trimmed by 4 bases and V by 1 base; bases with no gene match: 7. Germline CDR1 reads SEHNR; CDR2 reads FQNEAQ (reference sequence).

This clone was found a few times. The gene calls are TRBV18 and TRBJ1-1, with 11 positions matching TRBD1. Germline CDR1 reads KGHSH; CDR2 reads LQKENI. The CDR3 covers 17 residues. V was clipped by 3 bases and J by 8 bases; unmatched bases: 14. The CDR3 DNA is TGTGCCAGCTCACCGCCAGCCACGGGACAGGGGGAAGGGGAAGCTTTCTTT. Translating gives CASSPPATGQGEGEAFF.

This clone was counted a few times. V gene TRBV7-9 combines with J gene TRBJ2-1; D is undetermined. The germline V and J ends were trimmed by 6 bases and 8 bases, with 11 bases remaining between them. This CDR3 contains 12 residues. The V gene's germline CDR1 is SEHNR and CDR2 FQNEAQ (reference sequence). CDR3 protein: CASSGATDEQFF. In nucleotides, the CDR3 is TGTGCCAGCAGTGGTGCAACGGATGAGCAGTTCTTC.

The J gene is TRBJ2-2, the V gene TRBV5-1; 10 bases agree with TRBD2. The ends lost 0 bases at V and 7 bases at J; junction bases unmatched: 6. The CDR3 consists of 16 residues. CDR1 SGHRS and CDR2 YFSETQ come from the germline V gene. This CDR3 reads CASSLVSSGSDGELFF. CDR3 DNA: TGCGCCAGCAGCTTGGTGTCTAGCGGGAGTGACGGGGAGCTGTTTTTT. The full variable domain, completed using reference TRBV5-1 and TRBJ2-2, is KAGVTQTPRYLIKTRGQQVTLSCSPISGHRSVSWYQQTPGQGLQFLFEYFSETQRNKGNFPGRFSGRQFSNSRSEMNVSTLELGDSALYLCASSLVSSGSDGELFFGEGSRLTVL.

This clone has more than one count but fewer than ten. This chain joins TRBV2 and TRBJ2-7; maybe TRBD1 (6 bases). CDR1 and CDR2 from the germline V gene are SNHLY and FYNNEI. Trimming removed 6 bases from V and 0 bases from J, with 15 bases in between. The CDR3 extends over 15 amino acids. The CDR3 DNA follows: TGTGCCAGCAGCCAGCAGGGGCGAAGCTCCTACGAGCAGTACTTC. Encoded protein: CASSQQGRSSYEQYF.

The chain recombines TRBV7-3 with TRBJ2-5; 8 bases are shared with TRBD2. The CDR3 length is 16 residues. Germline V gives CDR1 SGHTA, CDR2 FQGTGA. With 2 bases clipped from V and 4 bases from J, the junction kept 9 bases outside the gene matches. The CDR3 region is CASSLGVAGPGETQYF. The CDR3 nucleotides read TGTGCCAGCAGCTTAGGGGTAGCGGGGCCGGGAGAGACCCAGTACTTC.

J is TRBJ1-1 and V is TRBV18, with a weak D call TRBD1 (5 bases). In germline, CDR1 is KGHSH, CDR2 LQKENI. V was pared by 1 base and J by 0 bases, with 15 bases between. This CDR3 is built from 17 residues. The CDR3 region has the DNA TGTGCCAGCTCACCACGCAGGGATCCTCACTTGAACACTGAAGCTTTCTTT. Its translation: CASSPRRDPHLNTEAFF.

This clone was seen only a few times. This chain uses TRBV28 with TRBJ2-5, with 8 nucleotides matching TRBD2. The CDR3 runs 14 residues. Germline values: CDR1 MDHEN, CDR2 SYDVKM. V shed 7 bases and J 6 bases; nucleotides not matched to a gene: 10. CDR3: CASTSGGGKKTQYF. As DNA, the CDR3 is TGTGCCAGCACTTCGGGAGGGGGTAAGAAGACCCAGTACTTC.

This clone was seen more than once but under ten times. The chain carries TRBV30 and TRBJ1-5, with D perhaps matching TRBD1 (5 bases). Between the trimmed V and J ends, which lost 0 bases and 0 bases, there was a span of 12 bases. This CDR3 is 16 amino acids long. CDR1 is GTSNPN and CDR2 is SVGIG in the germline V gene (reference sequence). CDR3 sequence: CAWSVGRGNSNQPQHF. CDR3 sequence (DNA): TGTGCCTGGAGTGTTGGAAGGGGAAATAGCAATCAGCCCCAGCATTTT. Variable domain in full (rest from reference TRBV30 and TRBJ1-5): SQTIHQWPATLVQPVGSPLSLECTVEGTSNPNLYWYRQAAGRGLQLLFYSVGIGQISSEVPQNLSASRPQDRQFILSSKKLLLSDSGFYLCAWSVGRGNSNQPQHFGDGTRLSIL.